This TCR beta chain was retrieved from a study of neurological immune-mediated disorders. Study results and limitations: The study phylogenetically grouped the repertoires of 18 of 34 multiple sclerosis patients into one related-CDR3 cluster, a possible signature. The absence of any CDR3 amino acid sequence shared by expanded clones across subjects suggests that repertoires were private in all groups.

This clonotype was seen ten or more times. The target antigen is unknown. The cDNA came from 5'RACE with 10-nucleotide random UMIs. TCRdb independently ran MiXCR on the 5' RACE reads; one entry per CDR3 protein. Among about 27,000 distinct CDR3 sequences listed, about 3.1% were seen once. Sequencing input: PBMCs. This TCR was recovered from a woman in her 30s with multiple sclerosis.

As DNA, the CDR3 is TGTGCCAGCAGTTTATATGCAGGGGGAGAGACCCAGTACTTC. Amino acid sequence: CASSLYAGGETQYF. This chain links TRBV27 with TRBJ2-5; 7 nucleotides line up with TRBD1. Germline V gives CDR1 MNHEY, CDR2 SMNVEV (reference sequence). The CDR3 contains 14 residues. Losses at the gene ends were 1 base for V and 4 bases for J; bases not matched to a gene: 3.